Below are 20 T cell receptor beta chains sequenced from a single sample in a study of blood T cell repertoires in COVID-19. Sequencing was performed with immunoSEQ multiplex PCR; in TCRdb, only in-frame clones are kept and a portion is missing. The table lists about 250,000 clones, 88% of them singletons. The sample comprised peripheral blood. These receptors were collected from a woman in her 30s with COVID-19, enrolled during active disease.

The genes are TRBV24-1 and TRBJ1-1; a possible D gene is TRBD1 (6 bases). CDR1 KGHDR and CDR2 SFDVKD come from the germline V gene. V lost 4 bases, J lost 6 bases, and 14 bases lay in between. The CDR3 contains 14 residues. Here the CDR3 DNA reads TGTGCCACCAGTGACTCTACAGGGACCCCTGAAGCTTTCTTT. Encoded protein: CATSDSTGTPEAFF.

This sequence joins TRBV13 and TRBJ2-5; 9 bases map to TRBD1. Germline values: CDR1 PRHDT, CDR2 FYEKMQ (reference sequence). The CDR3 is 14 amino acids. The V gene end was trimmed by 5 bases and the J gene end by 4 bases; junction bases not matched to a gene: 5. CDR3 nucleotides: TGTGCCAGCAGCCTCAGACAGGGGGGAGAGACCCAGTACTTC. It encodes CASSLRQGGETQYF.

A few counts support this clone. This rearrangement joins TRBV5-6 to TRBJ2-2; D remains unclear. Germline values: CDR1 SGHDT, CDR2 YYEEEE. The CDR3 has 14 amino acids. Trimming took off 4 bases at V and 2 bases at J, with 9 bases between the two ends. CDR3 sequence: CASSPKPNTGELFF. In DNA form, the CDR3 reads TGTGCCAGCAGCCCTAAGCCCAACACCGGGGAGCTGTTTTTT.

The gene calls are TRBV5-8 and TRBJ2-7, with 9 positions matching TRBD1. CDR3 length equals 14 residues. V lost 3 bases to trimming and J lost 4 bases; unmatched junction nucleotides: 5. Germline lookup yields CDR1 SGHTS and CDR2 YDEGEE. CDR3 nucleotide sequence: TGTGCCAGCAGCTCCTACAGGGGGCATTACGAGCAGTACTTC. Its protein product is CASSSYRGHYEQYF.

This CDR3 reads CASSSGHSSTDTQYF. The DNA of the CDR3 is TGTGCCAGCAGTTCCGGACACTCTAGCACAGATACGCAGTATTTT. This rearrangement joins TRBV28 to TRBJ2-3, with D perhaps TRBD1 (5 bases). There are 15 residues in the CDR3. Germline CDR1 MDHEN, CDR2 SYDVKM. Trimming pared 4 bases from V and 0 bases from J, leaving 11 bases between.

This sequence joins TRBV30 and TRBJ1-5, with 10 bases aligning to TRBD1. The length of the CDR3 is 16 residues. V shed 3 bases and J 2 bases; nucleotides not matched to a gene: 7. The germline V gene encodes CDR1 GTSNPN and CDR2 SVGIG (reference sequence). The CDR3: CAWRWGTGEGNQPQHF. The CDR3 nucleotides read TGTGCCTGGAGATGGGGGACAGGGGAGGGCAATCAGCCCCAGCATTTT.

The rearrangement joins TRBV11-3 to TRBJ1-2, with a tentative D call TRBD1 (6 bases). Per germline, CDR1 SGHNT and CDR2 YENEEA. The germline V and J ends were trimmed by 5 bases and 5 bases, with 18 bases remaining between them. The CDR3 is made up of 15 amino acids. CDR3 residues: CASSPREGQGYGYTF. The CDR3 DNA sequence: TGTGCCAGCAGCCCCCGGGAGGGGCAGGGGTATGGCTACACCTTC.

Only one count was recorded for this clone. This chain links TRBV30 with TRBJ1-6; D unresolved. The germline V gene has CDR1 GTSNPN and CDR2 SVGIG (reference sequence). The CDR3 consists of 14 residues. Trimming left V 0 bases short and J 4 bases short, with 7 bases between. The CDR3 nucleotides read TGTGCCTGGAGTGTAGGCGGGTATAATTCACCCCTCCACTTT. This translates into CAWSVGGYNSPLHF.

This chain uses TRBV24-1 with TRBJ1-1; perhaps TRBD1 as D (6 bases). This CDR3 comprises 12 residues. Between the trimmed V and J ends, which lost 5 bases and 9 bases, there was a span of 12 bases. Per germline, CDR1 KGHDR and CDR2 SFDVKD. Here the CDR3 DNA reads TGTGCCACCAGTGGTACAGGGATGAAAGCTTTCTTT. Translated, it gives CATSGTGMKAFF.

CDR3 sequence reads: CSVVGTGYEQFF. The CDR3 DNA is TGCAGCGTTGTAGGGACAGGGTATGAGCAGTTCTTC. This sequence joins TRBV29-1 and TRBJ2-1; 9 bases match TRBD1. Germline V gene sequence: CDR1 SQVTM, CDR2 ANQGSEA. This CDR3 is built from 12 residues. After removal of 4 bases from V and 8 bases from J, the junction contained 3 bases not matched to a gene.

V gene TRBV11-3 combines with J gene TRBJ1-1; no clear D gene. The V gene lost 5 bases and the J gene lost 3 bases, with 10 bases spanning the gap. The CDR3 contains 13 residues. Germline CDR1 is SGHNT and CDR2 is YENEEA. The CDR3 DNA reads as TGTGCCAGCAGCCTCTATACGGACACTGAAGCTTTCTTT. Translating gives CASSLYTDTEAFF.

The rearrangement uses TRBV12-5 and TRBJ2-3; TRBD2 matches 14 bases. Germline loops: CDR1 LGHNT, CDR2 FRNRAP. The CDR3 consists of 17 residues. V lost 1 base, J lost 6 bases, and 6 bases stayed unmatched. The DNA of the CDR3 is TGTGCTAGTGGTTTGGGACTAGCGGGAGGGCCGGGGGATACGCAGTATTTT. Protein product: CASGLGLAGGPGDTQYF.

The chain recombines TRBV11-2 with TRBJ1-2; D is perhaps TRBD1 (6 bases). The germline V gene has CDR1 SGHAT and CDR2 FQNNGV. The V gene lost 5 bases and the J gene lost 4 bases, with 14 bases spanning the gap. This CDR3 contains 14 residues. CDR3 bases: TGTGCCAGCAGCCCCCCTGGACAGTCCTATGGCTACACCTTC. Amino acid sequence: CASSPPGQSYGYTF.

The chain joins TRBV4-3 to TRBJ2-3, with 11 nucleotides matching TRBD2. Germline lookup yields CDR1 LGHNA and CDR2 YSLEER. With V trimmed by 0 bases and J by 2 bases, 4 bases remained unmatched. This CDR3 is built from 17 residues. The CDR3 loop reads CASSQEGTSGTTDTQYF. The CDR3 coding sequence is TGCGCCAGCAGCCAAGAAGGGACTAGCGGAACCACAGATACGCAGTATTTT.

The chain uses TRBV6-5 and TRBJ1-1; perhaps TRBD1 as D (5 bases). Deletions cut 0 bases from V and 0 bases from J, with 8 bases between. Per the germline V gene, CDR1 is MNHEY and CDR2 is SVGAGI. CDR3 length: 15 amino acids. The CDR3 protein is CASSYSAGLNTEAFF. CDR3 DNA: TGTGCCAGCAGTTACTCGGCAGGGCTGAACACTGAAGCTTTCTTT.

The chain links TRBV4-1 to TRBJ1-4, with unresolved D. The germline CDR1 and CDR2 sequences are MGHRA and YSYEKL. This CDR3 is 17 amino acids long. Trimming removed 5 bases from V and 4 bases from J, with 20 bases in between. The CDR3 reads CASSRRREARGNEKLFF. The CDR3 DNA is TGCGCCAGCAGCAGGCGGCGGGAAGCGCGGGGTAATGAAAAACTGTTTTTT.

The chain is built from TRBV6-5 and TRBJ1-1; TRBD1 agrees at 11 bases. Trimming removed 5 bases from V and 4 bases from J; junction bases left unmatched: 3. This CDR3 region has 14 residues. Germline loops: CDR1 MNHEY, CDR2 SVGAGI. For the CDR3, the DNA is TGTGCCAGCAGTAGGGGACAGGGGGTCACTGAAGCTTTCTTT. Amino acid sequence: CASSRGQGVTEAFF.

The chain is built from TRBV6-5 and TRBJ1-2; D unresolved. Germline CDR1 and CDR2: MNHEY and SVGAGI. V was pared by 4 bases and J by 3 bases, with 12 bases between. This CDR3 is built from 14 residues. CDR3 sequence (DNA): TGTGCCAGCAGTTCCTCCGTGGGCTACTATGGCTACACCTTC. Its protein is CASSSSVGYYGYTF.

The chain joins TRBV29-1 to TRBJ1-5, with no clear D. V lost 3 bases and J lost 4, with 7 bases in between. Germline CDR1 SQVTM, CDR2 ANQGSEA. This CDR3 comprises 12 residues. The CDR3 sequence is CSVDNTNQPQHF. The CDR3 DNA follows: TGCAGCGTTGATAACACAAATCAGCCCCAGCATTTT.

This chain joins TRBV4-3 and TRBJ2-1, with TRBD2 matching 10 bases. This CDR3 spans 15 amino acids. Losses at the gene ends were 4 bases for V and 4 bases for J; bases not matched to a gene: 4. The germline V gene has CDR1 LGHNA and CDR2 YSLEER. The CDR3 DNA reads as TGCGCCAGCAGCCCCCGAGCGGGAGGGTACAATGAGCAGTTCTTC. Its translation: CASSPRAGGYNEQFF.